This TCR beta chain was documented in a study of control samples from healthy donors and cancer patients. Only in-frame clones appear in the TCRdb table, and some are missing; sequencing was by immunoSEQ multiplex PCR. The sample contains more than 100,000 clones, around 89% of which appear only once. Germline V lookup: CDR1 SGHTA, CDR2 FQGTGA. V dropped 3 bases and J dropped 6; count of bases not matched to a gene: 6. CDR3 length: 14 residues. Material: PBMCs. This clonotype originated in a man aged 55 to 70 with lung cancer. The V and J genes are TRBV7-3 and TRBJ2-3; 7 bases are a match to TRBD2. DNA of the CDR3: TGTGCCAGCAGCTTGGGAGGGGCTTCCGATACGCAGTATTTT. Its protein is CASSLGGASDTQYF.